These 20 T cell receptor beta chains came from one sample sequenced in a study of identical twins. One entry per CDR3 protein, called by TCRdb with MiXCR from the 5' RACE reads. The repertoire has 1,800,000 or so distinct CDR3 sequences, under 35% of them found once; the top ten carry approximately 0.25%. Source material: cord blood. The source is a newborn girl in good health.

This clonotype showed up just a few times. The chain uses TRBV28 and TRBJ1-6; D may be TRBD1 (5 bases). Trimming shortened V by 5 bases and J by 5 bases, and 10 bases separated the two germline ends. CDR3 size: 14 residues. Germline loops: CDR1 MDHEN, CDR2 SYDVKM. The CDR3, as DNA: TGTGCCAGCAGTAATGCCAGGGATAATTCACCCCTCCACTTT. This gives the protein CASSNARDNSPLHF.

This clonotype was detected many times. The chain links TRBV29-1 to TRBJ2-3, with D possibly TRBD2 on 6 matching bases. Trimming left V 4 bases short and J 3 bases short, with 8 bases between. CDR1 is SQVTM, CDR2 ANQGSEA, per germline. The CDR3 spans 12 residues. CDR3 sequence: CSVVAGTDTQYF. The DNA of the CDR3 is TGCAGCGTTGTGGCGGGAACAGATACGCAGTATTTT.

This chain joins TRBV5-1 and TRBJ2-5; 7 nucleotides match TRBD2. The CDR3 length is 14 residues. V was clipped by 0 bases and J by 11 bases; unmatched bases: 10. Germline-derived CDR1 and CDR2 are SGHRS and YFSETQ. The CDR3 loop reads CASSLASGFNEQYF. CDR3 DNA sequence: TGCGCCAGCAGCTTGGCTAGCGGATTCAATGAGCAGTACTTC.

At least ten counts were recorded for this clonotype. The gene calls are TRBV7-2 and TRBJ1-2; D perhaps matches TRBD1 (6 bases). Germline CDR1 reads SGHTA; CDR2 reads FQGNSA. The CDR3 has 14 residues. Trimming pared 2 bases from V and 2 bases from J, leaving 9 bases between. The CDR3 bases are TGTGCCAGCAGCTTAATCGACAGGAACTATGGCTACACCTTC. Protein product: CASSLIDRNYGYTF.

This clonotype has just a few counts. The genes are TRBV2 and TRBJ1-1, with 7 bases that match TRBD1. This CDR3 is built from 14 residues. V was pared by 5 bases and J by 1 base, with 4 bases of the junction left unmatched. Germline-derived CDR1 and CDR2 are SNHLY and FYNNEI. The CDR3 is CASSTTGANTEAFF. In DNA form, the CDR3 reads TGTGCCAGCAGTACTACAGGGGCGAACACTGAAGCTTTCTTT.

The chain links TRBV6-1 to TRBJ2-5; TRBD2 might be the D (6 bases). V lost 1 base and J lost 5, with 11 bases in between. The CDR3 has 14 residues. Germline assignment: CDR1 MNHNS and CDR2 SASEGT. The CDR3 coding sequence is TGTGCCAGCAGTGAAGGACTAGTGCGGGAGACCCAGTACTTC. Translating it yields CASSEGLVRETQYF.

This clonotype appeared a few times. The chain is built from TRBV5-6 and TRBJ2-3; perhaps TRBD2 as D (5 bases). Germline CDR1 reads SGHDT; CDR2 reads YYEEEE. V shed 1 base and J shed 1 base, with 10 bases lying between them. The CDR3 runs to 15 residues. The CDR3 sequence: CASSLRGWGTDTQYF. CDR3 DNA sequence: TGTGCCAGCAGCTTGAGAGGGTGGGGCACAGATACGCAGTATTTT.

This clonotype was observed a handful of times. The V and J genes are TRBV6-6 and TRBJ2-1, with D hard to call. Trimming pared 2 bases from V and 9 bases from J, leaving 11 bases between. Germline values: CDR1 MNHNY, CDR2 SVGAGI (reference sequence). The CDR3 length is 13 residues. CDR3 residues: CASSYRAGAEQFF. The CDR3 coding sequence is TGTGCCAGCAGTTACCGCGCAGGAGCTGAGCAGTTCTTC.

This clonotype was found a few times. The genes are TRBV6-1 and TRBJ2-7, with a possible D match to TRBD2 (7 bases). The CDR3 has 16 residues. Trimming pared 3 bases from V and 4 bases from J, leaving 19 bases between. The germline gives CDR1 MNHNS, CDR2 SASEGT. CDR3: CASSDRRGGGTYEQYF. In DNA, the CDR3 is TGTGCCAGCAGTGATCGGCGGGGAGGGGGAACATACGAGCAGTACTTC.

The V gene is TRBV20-1, the J gene TRBJ2-5; 8 bases map to TRBD1. V shed 6 bases and J 1 base; nucleotides not matched to a gene: 7. Germline V gene lookup returns CDR1 DFQATT and CDR2 SNEGSKA (reference sequence). This CDR3 region has 14 residues. Here the CDR3 DNA reads TGCAGTGCCCCTACCAGGGGGCTCCAAGAGACCCAGTACTTC. It is translated as CSAPTRGLQETQYF.

This rearrangement joins TRBV20-1 to TRBJ1-4; D not resolved. Germline V gene lookup returns CDR1 DFQATT and CDR2 SNEGSKA (reference sequence). This CDR3 contains 13 residues. CDR3 amino acids: CRVQDATNEKLFF. The CDR3 DNA sequence: TGCAGAGTCCAGGACGCAACTAATGAAAAACTGTTTTTT.

The chain recombines TRBV24-1 with TRBJ2-1; TRBD1 might be the D (6 bases). Germline V lookup: CDR1 KGHDR, CDR2 SFDVKD. V dropped 7 bases and J dropped 6 bases, with 15 bases sitting between them. The CDR3 sequence is 14 residues long. The CDR3 DNA reads as TGTGCCACCAGGGCGAGAGGGACAAGCAATGAGCAGTTCTTC. It translates to CATRARGTSNEQFF.

The chain is built from TRBV3-1 and TRBJ1-6; D unclear. The V gene lost 6 bases and the J gene lost 0 bases, with 9 bases spanning the gap. CDR1 LGHDT and CDR2 YNNKEL come from the germline V gene (reference sequence). The CDR3 sequence is 15 residues long. The DNA for the CDR3 is TGTGCCAGCAGACTGGGCAGCTCCTATAATTCACCCCTCCACTTT. Translated: CASRLGSSYNSPLHF.

The chain recombines TRBV4-2 with TRBJ2-2; D unresolved. Trimming removed 1 base at V and 5 bases at J, with 8 bases between. Germline V gene sequence: CDR1 LGHNA, CDR2 YNFKEQ. This CDR3 has 14 amino acids. The CDR3 region is CASSQVRRTGELFF. CDR3 coding DNA: TGTGCCAGCAGCCAAGTTAGGAGAACCGGGGAGCTGTTTTTT.

The chain has TRBV30 and TRBJ1-1; 10 positions match TRBD1. The length of the CDR3 is 14 residues. Germline lookup yields CDR1 GTSNPN and CDR2 SVGIG (reference sequence). V gave up 3 bases and J gave up 7 bases; unmatched junction bases: 8. The CDR3: CAWSSGQGTGEAFF. CDR3 DNA: TGTGCCTGGAGCTCGGGACAGGGGACAGGTGAAGCTTTCTTT.

The V gene is TRBV24-1, the J gene TRBJ2-1; D ambiguous. V was pared by 9 bases and J by 5 bases, with 10 bases between. Germline loops: CDR1 KGHDR, CDR2 SFDVKD. This CDR3 has 12 residues. CDR3 nucleotide sequence: TGTGCCACCGAGAAAGGAGACAATGAGCAGTTCTTC. Its protein product is CATEKGDNEQFF.

There are a few counts of this clonotype. The chain recombines TRBV5-5 with TRBJ2-3, with 15 positions matching TRBD2. V lost 5 bases to trimming and J lost 2 bases; unmatched junction nucleotides: 12. Per germline, CDR1 SGHKS and CDR2 YYEKEE (reference sequence). CDR3 length: 19 amino acids. The CDR3 sequence: CASSSGLAGGYPNTDTQYF. CDR3 nucleotide sequence: TGTGCCAGCAGTTCGGGACTAGCGGGGGGCTACCCCAACACAGATACGCAGTATTTT.

This clonotype was recorded a few times. CDR3 nucleotides: TGTGCCAGCAGTTTCCCCGGGGGGGTCTATGGCTACACCTTC. Encoded protein: CASSFPGGVYGYTF. The V call is TRBV28, the J call TRBJ1-2; D is possibly TRBD1 (5 bases). This CDR3 is 14 amino acids long. The V gene lost 3 bases and the J gene lost 4 bases, with 12 bases spanning the gap. Per the germline V gene, CDR1 is MDHEN and CDR2 is SYDVKM.

The rearrangement uses TRBV5-1 and TRBJ2-1; D ambiguous. Trimming pared 0 bases from V and 8 bases from J, leaving 12 bases between. Germline V gene lookup returns CDR1 SGHRS and CDR2 YFSETQ. This CDR3 spans 14 amino acids. The chain's CDR3 is CASSLGSRLDEQFF. The CDR3 coding sequence is TGCGCCAGCAGCTTGGGTTCCAGATTGGATGAGCAGTTCTTC.

The chain combines TRBV7-8 with TRBJ2-7; D unclear. The CDR3 runs to 16 residues. The germline CDR1 and CDR2 sequences are SGHVS and FQNEAQ. V shed 2 bases and J shed 2 bases, with 16 bases lying between them. CDR3: CASSLKASGAPYEQYF. In nucleotides, the CDR3 is TGTGCCAGCAGCTTAAAGGCCTCCGGAGCCCCCTACGAGCAGTACTTC. Based on the CDR3 plus reference TRBV7-8 and TRBJ2-7, the full variable domain is GAGVSQSPRYKVAKRGQDVALRCDPISGHVSLFWYQQALGQGPEFLTYFQNEAQLDKSGLPSDRFFAERPEGSVSTLKIQRTQQEDSAVYLCASSLKASGAPYEQYFGPGTRLTVT.